Listed here are 5 T cell receptor beta chains from one sample, sequenced in a study of shared clonotypes between healthy human individuals. Positively selected for CCR7, the CD45RO-negative cells used as naive CD8 cells excluded terminally differentiated effector memory CD45RA+ cells. Here immunoSEQ multiplex PCR was the method, and the copy in TCRdb shows in-frame clones only, minus some. The profile shows over 2 million clones, over 85% of them singletons. Material: naive CD8+ T cells sorted from blood. Receptors were obtained from a man between 18 and 29 years old in good health.

The rearrangement links TRBV5-4 to TRBJ2-1; D is unresolved. Between the trimmed V and J ends, which lost 2 bases and 5 bases, there was a span of 5 bases. The CDR3 is 12 amino acids. In germline, CDR1 is SGHNT, CDR2 YYREEE (reference sequence). CDR3 protein: CASSFADNEQFF. The CDR3 DNA is TGTGCCAGCAGCTTCGCTGACAATGAGCAGTTCTTC.

The V call is TRBV28, the J call TRBJ2-3; 10 nucleotides agree with TRBD2. CDR3 length equals 17 residues. With 4 bases clipped from V and 1 base from J, the junction kept 8 bases outside the gene matches. From germline, CDR1 is MDHEN and CDR2 SYDVKM. The CDR3 sequence is CASSSRVAGGGTDTQYF. The DNA of the CDR3 is TGTGCCAGCAGTTCGAGGGTAGCGGGAGGAGGCACAGATACGCAGTATTTT.

This chain uses TRBV2 with TRBJ1-1, with 10 bases matching TRBD1. V lost 6 bases and J lost 5; bases outside the gene matches: 6. The CDR3 totals 14 residues. Germline V gene lookup returns CDR1 SNHLY and CDR2 FYNNEI. CDR3 nucleotides: TGTGCCAGCAGCCCTGGGACAGGGGAGACTGAAGCTTTCTTT. It is translated as CASSPGTGETEAFF.

The J gene is TRBJ2-7, the V gene TRBV6-1; D could derive from TRBD1 or TRBD2 (5 bases each). V lost 5 bases and J 6 bases, leaving 14 bases between the germline ends. CDR1 MNHNS and CDR2 SASEGT come from the germline V gene. This CDR3 is built from 13 residues. The CDR3 here is CASSLPGPREQYF. The CDR3 DNA follows: TGTGCCAGCAGTTTACCGGGACCCCGCGAGCAGTACTTC.

Remarks on this clone: Other DNA sequences in this specimen translate into the identical CDR3. This sequence joins TRBV14 and TRBJ2-5; D is undetermined. Germline V gene data show CDR1 as SGHDN and CDR2 as FVKESK. V was pared by 1 base and J by 5 bases, with 5 bases between. This CDR3 has 12 amino acids. Written as DNA, the CDR3 is TGTGCCAGCAGCCAAGTGGGCGAGACCCAGTACTTC. This translates into CASSQVGETQYF.